One sample yielded the 20 T cell receptor beta chains listed below, sequenced in a study of molecular identifiers for immune sequencing clone quantification. TCRdb re-analysed the PCR reads in MiXCR, keeping a single row per CDR3 protein. The profile covers under 350,000 distinct CDR3 sequences, with 24% appearing a single time and about 0.7% taken by the ten largest. The sequenced sample consisted of naive CD8+ T cells from blood, with Jurkat cell RNA spiked in. The subset: FACS-sorted CD8+CD4-CCR7+CD45RA+ naive T cells. These receptors were collected from a human donor in good health. Some libraries in this study had Jurkat cell RNA spiked in.

This clonotype was observed a few times. V gene TRBV30 combines with J gene TRBJ2-5, with D unclear. CDR3 length equals 14 residues. V lost 0 bases to trimming and J lost 0 bases, with 8 bases between them. CDR1 is GTSNPN and CDR2 is SVGIG in the germline V gene (reference sequence). The CDR3 DNA is TGTGCCTGGAGTGTTCTCGCGAACCAAGAGACCCAGTACTTC. Its protein product is CAWSVLANQETQYF.

Regarding this clonotype: The junction departs from the called germline gene at one end, perhaps through a read error. The V and J genes are TRBV10-3 and TRBJ2-7; 8 bases agree with TRBD1. Germline lookup yields CDR1 ENHRY and CDR2 SYGVKD. CDR3 length: 15 amino acids. This chain's CDR3 is CAVSEMAGGRYEQYF. For the CDR3, the DNA is TGTGCCGTCAGTGAGATGGCAGGGGGCCGGTACGAGCAGTACTTC.

In regard to this clonotype: Just one base apart from a much larger clone, this may be a read error. The gene calls are TRBV7-9 and TRBJ1-4; D not certain. This CDR3 contains 11 residues. Trimming removed 3 bases at V and 11 bases at J, with 7 bases between. Germline CDR1 SEHNR, CDR2 FQNEAQ (reference sequence). The CDR3 sequence: CASSFTDKLFF. The CDR3 DNA reads as TGTGCCAGCAGCTTTACTGATAAACTGTTTTTT.

This clonotype was observed at least ten times. The rearrangement links TRBV29-1 to TRBJ2-7; D is unresolved. The V end was cut by 6 bases, the J end by 0 bases, with 18 bases between. CDR1 is SQVTM and CDR2 is ANQGSEA in the germline V gene. CDR3 length: 15 residues. The CDR3 bases are TGCAGCGTCACGGCTCCGCAGAGCAGCTCCTACGAGCAGTACTTC. Translated: CSVTAPQSSSYEQYF.

This clonotype was observed many times. This chain uses TRBV25-1 with TRBJ2-7; TRBD1 matches at 8 bases. This CDR3 spans 14 amino acids. The junction had 7 bases not matched to a gene; V was cut back by 3 bases and J by 6 bases. Germline V gene sequence: CDR1 MGHDK, CDR2 SYGVNS. CDR3 in DNA: TGTGCCAGCAGTGACCCGGACAGGGCAAGCGAGCAGTACTTC. Protein product: CASSDPDRASEQYF.

At least ten counts were recorded for this clonotype. The chain recombines TRBV12-3 or TRBV12-4 with TRBJ2-3; D possibly matches TRBD1 or TRBD2 (6 bases each). CDR3 length: 14 residues. V was trimmed by 5 bases and J by 4 bases, leaving 13 bases between them. The CDR3 spells CASSRAEGADTQYF. DNA of the CDR3: TGTGCCAGCAGTCGGGCGGAGGGGGCAGATACGCAGTATTTT.

This clonotype has just a few counts. The V gene is TRBV12-3 or TRBV12-4, the J gene TRBJ2-3; 9 nucleotides agree with TRBD2. Unmatched junction bases numbered 12, after V lost 4 bases and J lost 4 bases. This CDR3 is 17 amino acids long. CDR3 in DNA: TGTGCCAGCAGTTCCATTCCTAGCGGGAATCCCGCAGATACGCAGTATTTT. This sequence encodes CASSSIPSGNPADTQYF.

This clonotype has ten or more counts. This sequence joins TRBV20-1 and TRBJ1-1, with D hard to call. Trimming shortened V by 3 bases and J by 4 bases, and 12 bases separated the two germline ends. From germline, CDR1 is DFQATT and CDR2 SNEGSKA (reference sequence). The CDR3 length is 13 residues. This CDR3 reads CSARSDEATEAFF. CDR3 coding DNA: TGCAGTGCTAGGTCGGACGAGGCCACTGAAGCTTTCTTT.

There are many counts of this clonotype. V and J are TRBV12-3 or TRBV12-4 and TRBJ1-3, with D possibly matching TRBD1 (5 bases). The CDR3 is made up of 15 amino acids. With 7 bases removed from V and 2 bases from J, the gap between germline ends came to 15 bases. The CDR3 loop reads CASTNPQEAGNTIYF. As DNA, the CDR3 is TGTGCCAGCACCAATCCACAGGAGGCTGGAAACACCATATATTTT.

This chain joins TRBV4-2 and TRBJ2-7; 7 bases agree with TRBD1. V lost 1 base to trimming and J lost 3 bases; unmatched junction nucleotides: 6. The germline CDR1 and CDR2 sequences are LGHNA and YNFKEQ. The CDR3 consists of 15 residues. CDR3 region: CASSQVEGAGYEQYF. In DNA, the CDR3 is TGTGCCAGCAGCCAAGTCGAGGGGGCGGGCTACGAGCAGTACTTC.

This clonotype appeared once. This clone may be a read error of a much larger clone one base away. The chain links TRBV6-1 to TRBJ2-7; D uncertain. The germline V and J ends were trimmed by 8 bases and 0 bases, with 17 bases remaining between them. Germline values: CDR1 MNHNS, CDR2 SASEGT. The CDR3 has 15 residues. CDR3 protein: CASPPTPSSSYEQYF. The CDR3 DNA follows: TGTGCCAGCCCCCCGACCCCATCGAGCTCCTACGAGCAGTACTTC.

This clonotype was seen many times. This rearrangement joins TRBV6-6 to TRBJ2-7, with D hard to call. This CDR3 has 15 residues. Trimming shortened V by 2 bases and J by 2 bases, and 13 bases separated the two germline ends. Per the germline V gene, CDR1 is MNHNY and CDR2 is SVGAGI (reference sequence). The DNA of the CDR3 is TGTGCCAGCAGTTACATCGACGGAACCACCTACGAGCAGTACTTC. It specifies CASSYIDGTTYEQYF.

The rearrangement uses TRBV27 and TRBJ2-4; D gene unclear. Trimming removed 6 bases at V and 9 bases at J, with 30 bases between. CDR1 is MNHEY and CDR2 is SMNVEV in the germline V gene (reference sequence). The CDR3 sequence is 18 residues long. This CDR3 reads CASSRVGPPRMDQSIQYF. The CDR3, as DNA: TGTGCCAGCAGCCGCGTCGGCCCTCCCCGAATGGATCAAAGCATTCAGTACTTC.

This chain uses TRBV4-1 with TRBJ2-7, with D possibly called TRBD1 or TRBD2 (6 bases each). Germline CDR1 is MGHRA and CDR2 is YSYEKL. The CDR3 is made up of 15 amino acids. V shed 1 base and J shed 1 base, with 11 bases lying between them. The CDR3 nucleotides are TGCGCCAGCAGCCAAGGGCCGGGGGCTTCCTACGAGCAGTACTTC. Amino acid sequence: CASSQGPGASYEQYF.

Of note for this clonotype: A much bigger clone sits one base away, suggesting this may be a read error. V gene TRBV4-3 combines with J gene TRBJ2-1, with D unresolved. Trimming removed 3 bases from V and 9 bases from J, with 12 bases in between. Germline-derived CDR1 and CDR2 are LGHNA and YSLEER. This CDR3 comprises 13 residues. The chain's CDR3 is CASSHDRSGEQFF. The DNA of the CDR3 is TGCGCCAGCAGCCATGATCGGTCGGGTGAGCAGTTCTTC.

This clonotype appeared many times. A read error may account for a junction end that differs from germline. This chain links TRBV28 with TRBJ2-3, with D unclear. CDR1 is MDHEN and CDR2 is SYDVKM in the germline V gene. The CDR3 contains 11 residues. The CDR3 bases are TGTGCCAGCGGTTTGTCAGATACGCAGTATTTT. Protein: CASGLSDTQYF.

This clonotype was counted many times. The gene calls are TRBV12-3 or TRBV12-4 and TRBJ2-7; D not certain. The V gene lost 3 bases and the J gene lost 5 bases, with 11 bases spanning the gap. This CDR3 is built from 13 residues. CDR3 coding DNA: TGTGCCAGCAGTTTCGTCCGAACCGACGAGCAGTACTTC. The encoded protein is CASSFVRTDEQYF.

The chain links TRBV19 to TRBJ2-7, with D maybe TRBD1 (5 bases). Between the trimmed V and J ends, which lost 5 bases and 2 bases, there was a span of 13 bases. From germline, CDR1 is LNHDA and CDR2 SQIVND (reference sequence). The CDR3 runs to 14 residues. The CDR3 here is CASSVRTRTYEQYF. CDR3 DNA: TGTGCCAGTAGTGTACGGACACGAACCTACGAGCAGTACTTC.

This clonotype was seen more than once but under ten times. This chain links TRBV7-3 with TRBJ2-7; 8 nucleotides agree with TRBD1. This CDR3 comprises 16 residues. Germline V gives CDR1 SGHTA, CDR2 FQGTGA. The ends lost 1 base at V and 4 bases at J; junction bases unmatched: 9. The CDR3 DNA is TGTGCCAGCAGCTTAAGAGCTAGTCAGGGGGCTTACGAGCAGTACTTC. It codes for CASSLRASQGAYEQYF.

This clonotype was observed many times. The chain carries TRBV6-5 and TRBJ2-3; 12 bases agree with TRBD1. The CDR3 totals 16 residues. J lost 3 bases, V lost 7 bases, and 8 bases had no gene match. Germline lookup yields CDR1 MNHEY and CDR2 SVGAGI. CDR3 sequence (DNA): TGTGCCAGCACTCCAGGGACAGGGGGCCGAACAGATACGCAGTATTTT. This codes for CASTPGTGGRTDTQYF.